This T cell receptor beta chain came from a study of blood T cell repertoires in COVID-19. V dropped 2 bases and J dropped 1; count of bases not matched to a gene: 7. Per germline, CDR1 MNHNS and CDR2 SASEGT. CDR3 length equals 18 residues. Using immunoSEQ multiplex PCR, the repertoire was profiled, and TCRdb retains in-frame clones only, with some absent. The sample lists more than 200,000 clones, around 87% occurring once. The rearrangement links TRBV6-1 to TRBJ2-1; 11 bases line up with TRBD2. The sequenced material came from peripheral blood. This TCR was sampled from a woman in her fifties or sixties with COVID-19, enrolled during active disease. For the CDR3, the DNA is TGTGCCAGCAGTGAACTAGCGGGGGGTATATCTTCCTACAATGAGCAGTTCTTC. It specifies CASSELAGGISSYNEQFF.